The 24 T cell receptor beta chains listed next were all sequenced from one sample in a study of OX40 agonist ivuxolimab in advanced cancers. Data came from immunoSEQ multiplex PCR; TCRdb stores just in-frame clones and leaves some out. The sample shows 25,000 to 40,000 clones, about four fifths of them seen only once. The starting material was CD4+ or CD8+ T cells sorted from blood, obtained in a trial of the OX40 agonist ivuxolimab. The origin of the receptors is an adult with an advanced solid tumor such as melanoma, head and neck, liver or kidney cancer.

The chain is built from TRBV6-1 and TRBJ1-6; 7 bases map to TRBD1. The germline V gene has CDR1 MNHNS and CDR2 SASEGT. The V and J ends lost 2 bases and 7 bases, in that order; junction bases with no gene match: 5. The CDR3 loop spans 15 amino acids. The DNA for the CDR3 is TGTGCCAGCAGTGAAATCGAGGGGGCGAATTCACCCCTCCACTTT. This encodes CASSEIEGANSPLHF.

J is TRBJ2-3 and V is TRBV9, with 7 bases aligning to TRBD1. The CDR3 covers 15 residues. Unmatched junction bases numbered 5, after V lost 0 bases and J lost 4 bases. From germline, CDR1 is SGDLS and CDR2 YYNGEE. In DNA, the CDR3 is TGTGCCAGCAGCGTAGAGTCAGGGGGTGCAGATACGCAGTATTTT. Translating gives CASSVESGGADTQYF.

The chain couples TRBV5-4 to TRBJ1-5; D call uncertain. Germline assignment: CDR1 SGHNT and CDR2 YYREEE (reference sequence). The CDR3 covers 14 residues. Trimming stripped 0 bases from V and 9 bases from J, with 13 bases between. The CDR3 is CASSLAPGSGPQHF. DNA of the CDR3: TGTGCCAGCAGCTTGGCCCCCGGTTCGGGGCCCCAGCATTTT. Full variable domain (remainder filled in from reference TRBV5-4 and TRBJ1-5): ETGVTQSPTHLIKTRGQQVTLRCSSQSGHNTVSWYQQALGQGPQFIFQYYREEENGRGNFPPRFSGLQFPNYSSELNVNALELDDSALYLCASSLAPGSGPQHFGDGTRLSIL.

The gene calls are TRBV19 and TRBJ1-1; 9 nucleotides match TRBD1. CDR1 and CDR2 from the germline V gene are LNHDA and SQIVND (reference sequence). The CDR3 is 15 amino acids. V was pared by 3 bases and J by 5 bases, with 7 bases of the junction left unmatched. The CDR3 coding sequence is TGTGCCAGTAGTATTAGCGGGACAGGGAGGACTGAAGCTTTCTTT. It is translated as CASSISGTGRTEAFF.

The genes are TRBV28 and TRBJ2-1, with D perhaps TRBD2 (5 bases). CDR1 MDHEN and CDR2 SYDVKM come from the germline V gene. V gave up 6 bases and J gave up 3 bases, with 24 bases separating them. The CDR3 is made up of 18 amino acids. Here the CDR3 reads CASRTGKLGPHRYNEQFF. The CDR3 DNA reads as TGTGCCAGCAGAACCGGAAAACTAGGACCTCATCGCTACAATGAGCAGTTCTTC.

The V and J genes are TRBV27 and TRBJ1-1; the D is unclear. With 10 bases removed from V and 1 base from J, the gap between germline ends came to 16 bases. This CDR3 spans 14 amino acids. The germline V gene encodes CDR1 MNHEY and CDR2 SMNVEV (reference sequence). The CDR3 is CAIHPFTGNTEAFF. The CDR3 bases are TGTGCCATCCACCCCTTTACGGGGAACACTGAAGCTTTCTTT.

This clone was observed a single time. V is TRBV28 and J is TRBJ2-5; D is undetermined. The germline gives CDR1 MDHEN, CDR2 SYDVKM. This CDR3 has 14 residues. V dropped 2 bases and J dropped 2 bases, with 9 bases sitting between them. CDR3: CASSLRHPQETQYF. In DNA, the CDR3 is TGTGCCAGCAGTTTACGTCACCCTCAAGAGACCCAGTACTTC.

V and J are TRBV5-4 and TRBJ1-3; TRBD1 matches 9 bases. CDR1 and CDR2 from the germline V gene are SGHNT and YYREEE (reference sequence). The length of the CDR3 is 16 residues. The junction had 9 bases not matched to a gene; V was cut back by 4 bases and J by 4 bases. The CDR3 spells CASSPIQGAPGNTIYF. The DNA for the CDR3 is TGTGCCAGCAGCCCAATACAGGGGGCTCCCGGAAACACCATATATTTT.

This clone appeared a few times. The chain carries TRBV4-1 and TRBJ2-3; 7 nucleotides agree with TRBD2. Germline V CDR1 and CDR2: MGHRA, YSYEKL. This CDR3 spans 18 amino acids. The V segment lost 0 bases and the J segment 2 bases; nucleotides outside the gene matches: 11. Written as DNA, the CDR3 is TGCGCCAGCAGCCAAGACCCGCGCGGGAGTACCCTCACAGATACGCAGTATTTT. It yields the protein CASSQDPRGSTLTDTQYF.

This clone was observed once. The same CDR3 is also encoded by other DNA sequences in this sample. The gene calls are TRBV29-1 and TRBJ2-7; D gene ambiguous. The V gene's germline CDR1 is SQVTM and CDR2 ANQGSEA. V was pared by 4 bases and J by 4 bases, with 8 bases between. The CDR3 has 11 amino acids. As DNA, the CDR3 is TGCAGCGTTGGTGGGTTTTACGAGCAGTACTTC. It specifies CSVGGFYEQYF.

This chain links TRBV7-2 with TRBJ1-5; maybe TRBD1 (6 bases). CDR1 and CDR2 (germline): SGHTA, FQGNSA. Trimming removed 7 bases from V and 7 bases from J, with 14 bases in between. The CDR3 totals 13 residues. CDR3 bases: TGTGCCAGCACCCAGGGGTTGGGGCAGCCCCAGCATTTT. This translates into CASTQGLGQPQHF.

The chain uses TRBV6-5 and TRBJ1-1; TRBD1 matches at 9 bases. The junction had 3 bases not matched to a gene; V was cut back by 6 bases and J by 1 base. The CDR3 contains 14 residues. Germline assignment: CDR1 MNHEY and CDR2 SVGAGI. The CDR3 DNA sequence: TGTGCCAGCAGCCGGACAGGGGCGAACACTGAAGCTTTCTTT. This sequence encodes CASSRTGANTEAFF.

This rearrangement joins TRBV4-3 to TRBJ2-1, with TRBD2 as a possible D gene (5 bases). V was shortened by 1 base and J by 8 bases, with 9 bases between the two germline ends. The CDR3 runs 13 residues. CDR1 LGHNA and CDR2 YSLEER come from the germline V gene. CDR3 sequence: CASSQGREYEQFF. As DNA, the CDR3 is TGCGCCAGCAGCCAAGGAAGGGAGTATGAGCAGTTCTTC.

This chain uses TRBV28 with TRBJ2-7, with 9 bases aligning to TRBD2. Per the germline V gene, CDR1 is MDHEN and CDR2 is SYDVKM. The CDR3 covers 14 residues. Trimming cost V 4 bases and J 4 bases; bases outside gene matches: 5. The CDR3 spells CASSSRGGDYEQYF. Here the CDR3 DNA reads TGTGCCAGCAGTTCGCGCGGGGGGGATTACGAGCAGTACTTC.

The chain uses TRBV7-9 and TRBJ2-1; 8 positions match TRBD2. Germline V lookup: CDR1 SEHNR, CDR2 FQNEAQ (reference sequence). The CDR3 is 15 amino acids. With 5 bases clipped from V and 1 base from J, the junction kept 4 bases outside the gene matches. CDR3 in DNA: TGTGCCAGCAGCCTAAGCGGGGGTTCCTACAATGAGCAGTTCTTC. It is translated as CASSLSGGSYNEQFF. Combining the CDR3 with reference TRBV7-9 and TRBJ2-1 gives the whole variable domain DTGVSQNPRHKITKRGQNVTFRCDPISEHNRLYWYRQTLGQGPEFLTYFQNEAQLEKSRLLSDRFSAERPKGSFSTLEIQRTEQGDSAMYLCASSLSGGSYNEQFFGPGTRLTVL.

The chain employs TRBV6-5 and TRBJ2-3, with 10 positions matching TRBD2. Germline loops: CDR1 MNHEY, CDR2 SVGAGI. V shed 6 bases and J 4 bases; nucleotides not matched to a gene: 7. The CDR3 sequence is 15 residues long. The CDR3 here is CASSLLAGEADTQYF. The CDR3 DNA follows: TGTGCCAGCAGCCTTCTAGCGGGAGAGGCAGATACGCAGTATTTT.

This clone was counted once. The gene calls are TRBV2 and TRBJ2-5; D gene ambiguous. Germline values: CDR1 SNHLY, CDR2 FYNNEI. The CDR3 is 14 residues long. V shed 3 bases and J shed 1 base, with 9 bases lying between them. CDR3 in amino acids: CASSEEQVQETQYF. CDR3 nucleotide sequence: TGTGCCAGCAGTGAGGAGCAAGTCCAAGAGACCCAGTACTTC. Looking up the rest from reference TRBV2 and TRBJ2-5 gives the full variable domain: EPEVTQTPSHQVTQMGQEVILRCVPISNHLYFYWYRQILGQKVEFLVSFYNNEISEKSEIFDDQFSVERPDGSNFTLKIRSTKLEDSAMYFCASSEEQVQETQYFGPGTRLLVL.

V usage is TRBV11-2 and J usage is TRBJ2-1; possibly TRBD1 for D (5 bases). With 1 base removed from V and 16 bases from J, the gap between germline ends came to 17 bases. The CDR3 has 13 residues. CDR1 SGHAT and CDR2 FQNNGV come from the germline V gene. CDR3: CASSLGWTLPGFF. CDR3 coding DNA: TGTGCCAGCAGCTTAGGCTGGACACTCCCTGGCTTCTTC.

V and J are TRBV19 and TRBJ2-5, with 12 bases fitting TRBD2. The CDR3 is 16 amino acids. CDR1 and CDR2 from the germline V gene are LNHDA and SQIVND (reference sequence). V lost 5 bases, J lost 1 base, and 5 bases stayed unmatched. Here the CDR3 reads CASSATSGGSQETQYF. CDR3 nucleotides: TGTGCCAGTAGTGCCACTAGCGGGGGGTCCCAAGAGACCCAGTACTTC.

The chain is built from TRBV29-1 and TRBJ2-2; D perhaps matches TRBD1 (5 bases). V was trimmed by 6 bases and J by 1 base, leaving 9 bases between them. The CDR3 contains 13 residues. The germline V gene has CDR1 SQVTM and CDR2 ANQGSEA. The CDR3 coding sequence is TGCAGCGTGATACAGGTGAACACCGGGGAGCTGTTTTTT. Translation gives CSVIQVNTGELFF.

This rearrangement joins TRBV27 to TRBJ2-1, with TRBD2 identical over 8 bases. V lost 2 bases to trimming and J lost 4 bases; unmatched junction nucleotides: 10. This CDR3 has 17 residues. Germline CDR1 MNHEY, CDR2 SMNVEV (reference sequence). The DNA of the CDR3 is TGTGCCAGCAGTTTAAGGATTGGCGGGGGGCCGTACAATGAGCAGTTCTTC. This translates into CASSLRIGGGPYNEQFF.

By its share, this clone is medium-sized. V and J are TRBV4-3 and TRBJ2-3; possible D gene TRBD2, 6 bases. Trimming removed 0 bases at V and 2 bases at J, with 15 bases between. The CDR3 covers 17 residues. Germline V CDR1 and CDR2: LGHNA, YSLEER. Written as DNA, the CDR3 is TGCGCCAGCAGCCAAGATATGGAGGGGCACCTCACAGATACGCAGTATTTT. Its protein is CASSQDMEGHLTDTQYF.

The chain combines TRBV18 with TRBJ2-3; D is possibly TRBD2 (6 bases). The V gene's germline CDR1 is KGHSH and CDR2 LQKENI. The V and J ends lost 0 bases and 2 bases respectively, with 12 bases between them. This CDR3 contains 16 residues. This chain's CDR3 is CASSPPMRGLTDTQYF. CDR3 nucleotide sequence: TGTGCCAGCTCACCACCGATGCGGGGCCTCACAGATACGCAGTATTTT.

This chain joins TRBV7-8 and TRBJ2-2; D not certain. V was trimmed by 2 bases and J by 1 base, leaving 17 bases between them. This CDR3 contains 18 residues. Germline V gene data show CDR1 as SGHVS and CDR2 as FQNEAQ. The DNA of the CDR3 is TGTGCCAGCAGCTTACCGCCTAAAAGTCCCATGAACACCGGGGAGCTGTTTTTT. It translates to CASSLPPKSPMNTGELFF.